The 21 T cell receptor beta chains below come from one sample, sequenced in a study of regulatory T cells in long-lasting Graves disease (TCRdb year 2021). Explained via the paper, the time point label denotes: persistent/refractory GD, antithyroid drugs over 5 years with positive TRAb. For both TCR sequencing and RNA sequencing, RNA was extracted from PBMCs using TRIzol. Libraries were built with multiplex PCR. Sequenced using an Illumina HiSeq 4000. To build TCR beta libraries, CDR3 regions were amplified by Arm-PCR using iRepertoire HTBI primers. TCRdb redid the processing of the public reads, applying fastp at Q25 and MiXCR, and retained in-frame beta chains. When rows share a CDR3 protein, they turn into one entry using the most common DNA and genes. The sample table records 450,000 or so distinct CDR3 sequences; approximately 23% of these occur just once. Less than 15% of the sample is held by the ten biggest clonotypes.

The sequencing here drew on peripheral blood mononuclear cells (PBMCs), taken when the disease was refractory, from a patient treated with antithyroid drugs. The receptor source for this set is a female donor with Graves disease.

This rearrangement joins TRBV20-1 to TRBJ1-5, with D perhaps matching TRBD1 (6 bases). Trimming took 7 bases from V and 13 from J, leaving 20 bases between them. The CDR3 is 12 residues long. CDR1 and CDR2 from the germline V gene are DFQATT and SNEGSKA (reference sequence). The CDR3 sequence is CSGSDQGGGQHF. In DNA form, the CDR3 reads TGCAGTGGCTCCGATCAGGGAGGGGGACAGCATTTT.

The CDR3 DNA is TGTGCCAGTTTCTACGAGGGTAGCACTGAAGCTTTCTTT. Translation: CASFYEGSTEAFF. The rearrangement joins TRBV6-1 to TRBJ1-1; D not certain. The CDR3 contains 13 residues. From germline, CDR1 is MNHNS and CDR2 SASEGT. The V gene lost 9 bases and the J gene lost 4 bases, with 15 bases spanning the gap.

The V call is TRBV20-1, the J call TRBJ1-3; D unresolved. The V gene's germline CDR1 is DFQATT and CDR2 SNEGSKA (reference sequence). This CDR3 contains 16 residues. The ends were cut back, 5 bases at V and 4 bases at J, with 21 bases in the middle. The CDR3 nucleotides are TGCAGTGCTTTGGGAGACCTACTCCCTGCGGGAAACACCATATATTTT. It yields the protein CSALGDLLPAGNTIYF.

This clonotype appeared a few times. This chain joins TRBV6-2 or TRBV6-3 and TRBJ2-7; weak D call: TRBD2 (7 bases). Deletions cut 0 bases from V and 9 bases from J, with 15 bases between. The germline gives CDR1 MNHEY, CDR2 SVGEGT. There are 14 residues in the CDR3. The CDR3 loop is CASSYSRSGGGQYF. CDR3 nucleotide sequence: TGTGCCAGCAGTTACTCCCGTTCGGGGGGCGGGCAGTACTTC.

The rearrangement uses TRBV9 and TRBJ2-7, with 8 bases aligning to TRBD2. V was pared by 0 bases and J by 5 bases, with 7 bases of the junction left unmatched. Germline lookup yields CDR1 SGDLS and CDR2 YYNGEE. The CDR3 spans 15 residues. The CDR3 spells CASSVDREGPHEQYF. Here the CDR3 DNA reads TGTGCCAGCAGCGTAGATCGGGAGGGCCCCCACGAGCAGTACTTC.

This clonotype has ten or more counts. The V and J genes are TRBV2 and TRBJ1-5; D is unclear. The CDR3 has 14 amino acids. Trimming left V 1 base short and J 9 bases short, with 13 bases between. Germline lookup yields CDR1 SNHLY and CDR2 FYNNEI. CDR3 sequence (DNA): TGTGCCAGCAGTGAAGGCAGGTCGTCTGGGCCCCAGCATTTT. Its protein is CASSEGRSSGPQHF.

This clonotype appeared a few times. The chain recombines TRBV7-2 with TRBJ1-1; D perhaps matches TRBD1 (5 bases). This CDR3 contains 17 residues. With 4 bases removed from V and 1 base from J, the gap between germline ends came to 19 bases. Germline CDR1 SGHTA, CDR2 FQGNSA. CDR3 DNA: TGTGCCAGCAGCTACCTCGGGCGGGGCGGAACGAACACTGAAGCTTTCTTT. It yields the protein CASSYLGRGGTNTEAFF.

This clonotype was picked up many times. V usage is TRBV28 and J usage is TRBJ1-4, with 7 nucleotides matching TRBD1. The trim removed 5 bases at V and 2 bases at J, leaving 8 bases unmatched. Germline V gives CDR1 MDHEN, CDR2 SYDVKM. The CDR3 loop spans 16 amino acids. The CDR3 bases are TGTGCCAGCAGTATCCCACTACAGGGGACTAATGAAAAACTGTTTTTT. Encoded protein: CASSIPLQGTNEKLFF.

The chain carries TRBV5-1 and TRBJ2-2, with 7 bases aligning to TRBD2. The CDR3 contains 17 residues. V was pared by 0 bases and J by 5 bases, with 10 bases of the junction left unmatched. The V gene's germline CDR1 is SGHRS and CDR2 YFSETQ. The CDR3 protein is CASSLDGGRVGTGELFF. In nucleotides, the CDR3 is TGCGCCAGCAGCTTGGATGGCGGGAGAGTGGGGACCGGGGAGCTGTTTTTT.

The rearrangement uses TRBV6-2 or TRBV6-3 and TRBJ1-3; D is ambiguous. Germline CDR1 is MNHEY and CDR2 is SVGEGT. Deletions cut 2 bases from V and 0 bases from J, with 11 bases between. CDR3 length: 16 amino acids. The CDR3 here is CASSYVRQSSGNTIYF. CDR3 nucleotides: TGTGCCAGCAGTTACGTTAGGCAAAGCTCTGGAAACACCATATATTTT.

This clonotype was seen a few times. J is TRBJ2-7 and V is TRBV27; the D call may be TRBD1 or TRBD2 (5 bases each). The CDR3 extends over 14 amino acids. The V end was cut by 6 bases, the J end by 2 bases, with 14 bases between. Germline V gene data show CDR1 as MNHEY and CDR2 as SMNVEV (reference sequence). In DNA form, the CDR3 reads TGTGCCAGCAGCCCCGGGACGAGGCCCTACGAGCAGTACTTC. Translating gives CASSPGTRPYEQYF.

For this clonotype: A much more abundant neighbour one base away suggests this may be a read error. Because it lacks the conserved phenylalanine or tryptophan at the end, this CDR3 is likely a read error. The DNA of the CDR3 is TGTGCCAGCAGCTTAAAAGGTAACGAGCAGTACCTC. It translates to CASSLKGNEQYL. V usage is TRBV11-1 and J usage is TRBJ2-7; D is unresolved. Trimming removed 2 bases from V and 5 bases from J, with 7 bases in between. The CDR3 spans 12 residues. Germline CDR1 and CDR2: SGHAT and FQDESV (reference sequence).

For this clonotype: A far larger clone lies a single base away; this is likely a read error. The CDR3 reads CASSLRQTGAFF. DNA for the CDR3: TGTGCCAGCAGCTTACGACAGACTGGAGCTTTCTTT. The chain is built from TRBV7-3 and TRBJ1-1, with TRBD1 as a possible D gene (5 bases). The CDR3 is made up of 12 amino acids. Germline CDR1 is SGHTA and CDR2 is FQGTGA.

This clonotype has ten or more counts. The chain joins TRBV28 to TRBJ1-4; TRBD1 matches at 9 bases. The V segment lost 6 bases and the J segment 7 bases; nucleotides outside the gene matches: 6. The CDR3 loop spans 14 amino acids. The germline V gene has CDR1 MDHEN and CDR2 SYDVKM. CDR3 DNA: TGTGCCAGCAGCTGGACAGGGGTCGGTGAAAAACTGTTTTTT. This translates into CASSWTGVGEKLFF. Filled out from reference TRBV28 and TRBJ1-4, the complete variable domain reads DVKVTQSSRYLVKRTGEKVFLECVQDMDHENMFWYRQDPGLGLRLIYFSYDVKMKEKGDIPEGYSVSREKKERFSLILESASTNQTSMYLCASSWTGVGEKLFFGSGTQLSVL.

This clonotype was picked up a small number of times. The chain links TRBV30 to TRBJ2-7; the D gene could be TRBD1 or TRBD2 (5 bases each). The V end lost 3 bases, the J end lost 1 base, and 10 bases lay between the germline ends. CDR1 is GTSNPN and CDR2 is SVGIG in the germline V gene (reference sequence). CDR3 length: 13 amino acids. The CDR3 DNA is TGTGCCTGGAGGACAGAGGGTTCCTACGAGCAGTACTTC. Protein sequence: CAWRTEGSYEQYF.

The table lists this clonotype with many counts. The genes are TRBV30 and TRBJ1-4, with 9 positions matching TRBD1. CDR3 size: 13 residues. Germline V CDR1 and CDR2: GTSNPN, SVGIG (reference sequence). The ends lost 2 bases at V and 8 bases at J; junction bases unmatched: 3. The CDR3 protein is CAWSTGGGEKLFF. CDR3 in DNA: TGTGCCTGGAGTACAGGGGGCGGGGAAAAACTGTTTTTT.

The chain employs TRBV11-2 and TRBJ2-1; D remains unclear. Deletions cut 3 bases from V and 10 bases from J, with 10 bases between. This CDR3 has 12 amino acids. CDR1 SGHAT and CDR2 FQNNGV come from the germline V gene. For the CDR3, the DNA is TGTGCCAGCAGCTTTACTATGAGAGAGCAGTTCTTC. Protein: CASSFTMREQFF. Drawing the rest from reference TRBV11-2 and TRBJ2-1, the complete variable domain is EAGVAQSPRYKIIEKRQSVAFWCNPISGHATLYWYQQILGQGPKLLIQFQNNGVVDDSQLPKDRFSAERLKGVDSTLKIQPAKLEDSAVYLCASSFTMREQFFGPGTRLTVL.

This clonotype was detected many times. This chain links TRBV27 with TRBJ1-2, with D perhaps matching TRBD1 (6 bases). Germline lookup yields CDR1 MNHEY and CDR2 SMNVEV (reference sequence). This CDR3 contains 14 residues. The V end lost 8 bases, the J end lost 2 bases, and 15 bases lay between the germline ends. CDR3 nucleotide sequence: TGTGCCAGCGGCGTCGTAACAGGGAACTATGGCTACACCTTC. Translating gives CASGVVTGNYGYTF.

Worth noting for this clonotype: A read error may explain this, as a much larger clone is one base away. J is TRBJ1-1 and V is TRBV30; unclear D gene. V lost 4 bases, J lost 9 bases, and 12 bases lay in between. Germline V gene sequence: CDR1 GTSNPN, CDR2 SVGIG (reference sequence). The CDR3 loop spans 11 amino acids. The CDR3 reads CAWTVNTKAFF. CDR3 DNA: TGTGCCTGGACCGTGAATACTAAAGCTTTCTTT. The full variable domain, its missing parts supplied by reference TRBV30 and TRBJ1-1, is SQTIHQWPATLVQPVGSPLSLECTVEGTSNPNLYWYRQAAGRGLQLLFYSVGIGQISSEVPQNLSASRPQDRQFILSSKKLLLSDSGFYLCAWTVNTKAFFGQGTRLTVV.

This clonotype was seen more than once but under ten times. The V gene is TRBV7-9, the J gene TRBJ2-2, with 8 bases aligning to TRBD2. CDR1 is SEHNR, CDR2 FQNEAQ, per germline (reference sequence). V shed 5 bases, J shed 5 bases, and the junction held 10 bases outside the gene matches. The CDR3 runs to 16 residues. CDR3 sequence: CASSPFGRGRTGELFF. The CDR3 DNA is TGTGCCAGCAGCCCTTTCGGGAGGGGACGAACCGGGGAGCTGTTTTTT. The full variable domain, rest sourced from reference TRBV7-9 and TRBJ2-2, is DTGVSQNPRHKITKRGQNVTFRCDPISEHNRLYWYRQTLGQGPEFLTYFQNEAQLEKSRLLSDRFSAERPKGSFSTLEIQRTEQGDSAMYLCASSPFGRGRTGELFFGEGSRLTVL.

This chain joins TRBV14 and TRBJ2-2; D gene uncertain. Germline values: CDR1 SGHDN, CDR2 FVKESK. V lost 4 bases, J lost 5 bases, and 8 bases lay in between. The CDR3 is 13 residues long. The CDR3 DNA follows: TGTGCCAGCAGCCCTAGAAGGACCGGGGAGCTGTTTTTT. Translation: CASSPRRTGELFF.